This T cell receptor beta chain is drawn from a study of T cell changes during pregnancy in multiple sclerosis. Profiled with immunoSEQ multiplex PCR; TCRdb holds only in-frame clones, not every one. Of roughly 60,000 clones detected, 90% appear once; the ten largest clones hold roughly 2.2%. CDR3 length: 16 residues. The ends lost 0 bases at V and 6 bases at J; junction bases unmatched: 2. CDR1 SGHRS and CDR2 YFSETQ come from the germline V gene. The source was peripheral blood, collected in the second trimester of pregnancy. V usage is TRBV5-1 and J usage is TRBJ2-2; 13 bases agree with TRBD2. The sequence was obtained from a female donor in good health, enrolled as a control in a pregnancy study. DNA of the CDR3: TGCGCCAGCAGCTTGGGGACTAGCGGGAGTTCCGGGGAGCTGTTTTTT. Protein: CASSLGTSGSSGELFF.